The 22 T cell receptor beta chains reported below all come from one sample, sequenced in a study of cytomegalovirus exposure and HLA in healthy donors (dated by TCRdb to about 2017). Library preparation employed the immunoSEQ multiplex PCR assay. Imported from immuneACCESS, the table was reduced by TCRdb to in-frame sequences with V and J called. These copies leave out some clones; in studies compared against another copy, an unresolved V gene accounts for under half, and the cause of the remainder is not known. The sample profile shows over 250,000 clones; 65% to 90% of them were found once. 1% of the sample comes from the top ten. The sequenced material came from PBMCs. These receptors were obtained from a woman aged 18 to 35 in good health and CMV-seronegative.

V gene TRBV6-5 combines with J gene TRBJ2-1, with TRBD1 as a possible D gene (6 bases). With 2 bases removed from V and 9 bases from J, the gap between germline ends came to 11 bases. The CDR3 is 13 amino acids. From germline, CDR1 is MNHEY and CDR2 SVGAGI. CDR3 sequence (DNA): TGTGCCAGCAGTTACATGACCAGGGGTGAGCAGTTCTTC. This codes for CASSYMTRGEQFF.

The chain carries TRBV5-1 and TRBJ1-2; 10 bases are shared with TRBD1. The length of the CDR3 is 14 residues. Germline CDR1 SGHRS, CDR2 YFSETQ. V was pared by 4 bases and J by 8 bases, with 8 bases of the junction left unmatched. The CDR3 here is CASSMGQGSEGYTF. The CDR3 nucleotides read TGCGCCAGCAGCATGGGACAGGGGAGCGAGGGCTACACCTTC.

V is TRBV4-3 and J is TRBJ2-3, with a possible D match to TRBD1 (6 bases). This CDR3 has 21 amino acids. V lost 0 bases, J lost 0 bases, and 25 bases lay in between. Germline CDR1 reads LGHNA; CDR2 reads YSLEER. The CDR3 DNA is TGCGCCAGCAGCCAAGAAGTCTCACCAGGGGCGTTTTCCCCTAGCACAGATACGCAGTATTTT. This codes for CASSQEVSPGAFSPSTDTQYF.

This clone was seen once. This sequence joins TRBV10-2 and TRBJ2-7, with 10 nucleotides matching TRBD2. V lost 4 bases to trimming and J lost 2 bases; unmatched junction nucleotides: 8. CDR1 WSHSY and CDR2 SAAADI come from the germline V gene. The CDR3 totals 16 residues. The CDR3 sequence: CASSGPLAGAPYEQYF. DNA for the CDR3: TGCGCCAGCAGTGGTCCCCTAGCGGGGGCCCCCTACGAGCAGTACTTC.

The rearrangement joins TRBV11-2 to TRBJ2-2; D is unresolved. The CDR3 sequence is 14 residues long. CDR1 SGHAT and CDR2 FQNNGV come from the germline V gene. Trimming stripped 1 base from V and 3 bases from J, with 6 bases between. This CDR3 is CASSLALYTGELFF. CDR3 coding DNA: TGTGCCAGCAGCTTAGCTCTCTACACCGGGGAGCTGTTTTTT.

The genes are TRBV5-1 and TRBJ2-5; 9 bases map to TRBD2. Germline V gene sequence: CDR1 SGHRS, CDR2 YFSETQ. The CDR3 consists of 13 residues. Trimming at V came to 4 bases and at J to 5 bases, leaving 3 bases not matched to a gene. The chain's CDR3 is CASSPGTSETQYF. CDR3 coding DNA: TGCGCCAGCAGCCCAGGGACTAGCGAGACCCAGTACTTC.

The rearrangement uses TRBV9 and TRBJ1-2, with 8 bases identical to TRBD1. This CDR3 comprises 14 residues. V shed 0 bases, J shed 8 bases, and the junction held 6 bases outside the gene matches. CDR1 SGDLS and CDR2 YYNGEE come from the germline V gene. CDR3 sequence reads: CASSVEQGGGGYTF. The CDR3 DNA reads as TGTGCCAGCAGCGTAGAACAGGGGGGTGGCGGCTACACCTTC.

V gene TRBV29-1 combines with J gene TRBJ2-3, with a possible D match to TRBD1 (5 bases). The CDR3 length is 13 residues. Trimming stripped 3 bases from V and 3 bases from J, with 10 bases between. Germline CDR1 and CDR2: SQVTM and ANQGSEA. The CDR3: CSVEGQRTDTQYF. The DNA of the CDR3 is TGCAGCGTTGAGGGGCAGAGGACAGATACGCAGTATTTT.

Points on this clone: This specimen includes other DNA sequences encoding the same CDR3. The CDR3 DNA is TGTGCCAGCTCGCCCATAGAAGCGGCGAACACCGGGGAGCTGTTTTTT. Its protein product is CASSPIEAANTGELFF. The V and J genes are TRBV18 and TRBJ2-2, with TRBD2 as a possible D gene (5 bases). Germline values: CDR1 KGHSH, CDR2 LQKENI. The CDR3 length is 16 residues. V was clipped by 6 bases and J by 0 bases, with 14 bases between them.

The V gene is TRBV5-1, the J gene TRBJ2-1, with D hard to call. V gave up 1 base and J gave up 7 bases, with 9 bases separating them. The germline V gene has CDR1 SGHRS and CDR2 YFSETQ. The CDR3 totals 13 residues. In nucleotides, the CDR3 is TGCGCCAGCAGCTTGATTAGCTCAAATGAGCAGTTCTTC. Residues: CASSLISSNEQFF.

This clone was seen a few times. The chain links TRBV7-2 to TRBJ1-6, with a tentative D call TRBD1 (6 bases). Germline CDR1 reads SGHTA; CDR2 reads FQGNSA. The CDR3 has 14 amino acids. V was shortened by 0 bases and J by 14 bases, with 14 bases between the two germline ends. This chain's CDR3 is CASSLALRGGTLHF. CDR3 DNA sequence: TGTGCCAGCAGCTTAGCGTTAAGAGGGGGAACCCTCCACTTT.

The rearrangement links TRBV28 to TRBJ1-3; 7 bases are a match to TRBD1. Germline CDR1 MDHEN, CDR2 SYDVKM. The CDR3 sequence is 14 residues long. J lost 4 bases, V lost 6 bases, and 6 bases had no gene match. CDR3: CASSQQTGGNTIYF. DNA of the CDR3: TGTGCCAGCAGCCAACAGACAGGGGGAAACACCATATATTTT.

This clone showed up just a few times. This chain uses TRBV4-1 with TRBJ2-2; maybe TRBD1 (6 bases). Deletions cut 3 bases from V and 7 bases from J, with 12 bases between. Germline CDR1 reads MGHRA; CDR2 reads YSYEKL. The CDR3 totals 14 residues. DNA for the CDR3: TGCGCCAGCAGCCAGAAGGGGGTTGGCGGGGAGCTGTTTTTT. It codes for CASSQKGVGGELFF.

This chain joins TRBV4-2 and TRBJ2-7, with 8 bases matching TRBD2. Trimming at V came to 0 bases and at J to 3 bases, leaving 4 bases not matched to a gene. CDR1 is LGHNA and CDR2 is YNFKEQ in the germline V gene. This CDR3 region has 15 residues. The CDR3 DNA follows: TGTGCCAGCAGCCAAGAGGGACTAGACCGCTACGAGCAGTACTTC. It specifies CASSQEGLDRYEQYF.

V is TRBV28 and J is TRBJ1-5; D gene uncertain. Germline lookup yields CDR1 MDHEN and CDR2 SYDVKM. Trimming left V 4 bases short and J 7 bases short, with 17 bases between. CDR3 length: 15 residues. The CDR3 DNA reads as TGTGCCAGCAGTTCTCTTAATGCTCAGAAGCAGCCCCAGCATTTT. As protein: CASSSLNAQKQPQHF.

J is TRBJ1-5 and V is TRBV6-1; 9 positions match TRBD1. Germline CDR1 MNHNS, CDR2 SASEGT. With 3 bases clipped from V and 3 bases from J, the junction kept 6 bases outside the gene matches. The CDR3 loop spans 16 amino acids. The CDR3, as DNA: TGTGCCAGCAGTGACAAGGGGACAGGGATCAATCAGCCCCAGCATTTT. Its translation: CASSDKGTGINQPQHF.

The chain combines TRBV2 with TRBJ2-3; TRBD2 matches 13 bases. CDR3 size: 15 residues. Germline V gene data show CDR1 as SNHLY and CDR2 as FYNNEI. Unmatched junction bases numbered 3, after V lost 5 bases and J lost 4 bases. The CDR3 DNA sequence: TGTGCCAGCAGTTGGACTAGCGGGAGACCAGATACGCAGTATTTT. Translation gives CASSWTSGRPDTQYF.

This clone occurred a few times. The V call is TRBV29-1, the J call TRBJ2-5; maybe TRBD2 (6 bases). Trimming removed 7 bases at V and 4 bases at J, with 13 bases between. CDR1 SQVTM and CDR2 ANQGSEA come from the germline V gene. The length of the CDR3 is 12 residues. This chain's CDR3 is CSALTRGETQYF. The DNA of the CDR3 is TGCAGCGCTCTGACTAGAGGAGAGACCCAGTACTTC.

The V gene is TRBV27, the J gene TRBJ1-2; TRBD1 matches 8 bases. V trimming: 3 bases; J trimming: 5 bases; junction bases outside the gene matches: 11. There are 16 residues in the CDR3. The V gene's germline CDR1 is MNHEY and CDR2 SMNVEV (reference sequence). DNA for the CDR3: TGTGCCAGCAGTTTTGGACAGGGAAATACTATTTATGGCTACACCTTC. This sequence encodes CASSFGQGNTIYGYTF.

The chain uses TRBV15 and TRBJ2-5; no reliable D call. This CDR3 is 15 amino acids long. V lost 0 bases and J 4 bases, leaving 12 bases between the germline ends. Germline lookup yields CDR1 LNHNV and CDR2 YYDKDF (reference sequence). This CDR3 reads CATSRDLPARETQYF. The CDR3 region has the DNA TGTGCCACCAGCAGAGACTTGCCAGCGAGAGAGACCCAGTACTTC.

This clone has more than one count but fewer than ten. The chain joins TRBV25-1 to TRBJ1-2; D is perhaps TRBD1 (6 bases). Germline lookup yields CDR1 MGHDK and CDR2 SYGVNS. The V end lost 1 base, the J end lost 4 bases, and 10 bases lay between the germline ends. This CDR3 comprises 14 residues. The CDR3 is CASSEFGQPYGYTF. The CDR3 bases are TGTGCCAGCAGTGAATTCGGACAGCCCTATGGCTACACCTTC.

CDR3 region: CSALTSDYGYTF. Written as DNA, the CDR3 is TGCAGCGCCCTAACCTCTGACTATGGCTACACCTTC. The chain couples TRBV29-1 to TRBJ1-2; D is unclear. The V end lost 7 bases, the J end lost 3 bases, and 12 bases lay between the germline ends. Germline V gene sequence: CDR1 SQVTM, CDR2 ANQGSEA. This CDR3 region has 12 residues.